The 20 T cell receptor beta chains presented below share a single source sample, sequenced in a study of OX40 agonist ivuxolimab in advanced cancers. Some clones are missing from TCRdb's copy, which holds only in-frame ones; the method was immunoSEQ multiplex PCR. The data show about 81,000 clones, with more than 70% seen just once and around 0.5% held by the top ten. This sample comprised CD4+ or CD8+ T cells sorted from blood, obtained in a trial of the OX40 agonist ivuxolimab. The receptors stem from an adult with an advanced solid tumor such as melanoma, head and neck, liver or kidney cancer.

The V and J genes are TRBV5-5 and TRBJ1-1; D unresolved. Between the trimmed V and J ends, which lost 9 bases and 5 bases, there was a span of 20 bases. This CDR3 comprises 14 residues. Germline CDR1 SGHKS, CDR2 YYEKEE (reference sequence). The CDR3 here is CATRIRAPETEAFF. CDR3 nucleotide sequence: TGTGCCACCAGGATTAGGGCCCCTGAGACTGAAGCTTTCTTT.

The CDR3 bases are TGTGCCAGCACTAGTGGGGGGGCAGGGACCCAGTACTTC. Protein product: CASTSGGAGTQYF. The rearrangement links TRBV19 to TRBJ2-5, with D possibly being TRBD2 (7 bases). V was clipped by 9 bases and J by 7 bases, with 18 bases between them. Germline CDR1 reads LNHDA; CDR2 reads SQIVND (reference sequence). The CDR3 consists of 13 residues.

The chain employs TRBV5-4 and TRBJ2-5, with 7 bases lining up with TRBD2. CDR1 SGHNT and CDR2 YYREEE come from the germline V gene (reference sequence). This CDR3 contains 14 residues. J lost 11 bases, V lost 6 bases, and 16 bases had no gene match. The CDR3 spells CASTRTRTSDEQYF. The CDR3 DNA reads as TGTGCCAGCACCCGGACTAGGACTAGTGATGAGCAGTACTTC.

This clone was seen a handful of times. This chain connects TRBV4-3 to TRBJ2-5; tentative D call: TRBD1 (7 bases). The CDR3 extends over 14 amino acids. Trimming took 3 bases from V and 5 from J, leaving 13 bases between them. Germline V gene data show CDR1 as LGHNA and CDR2 as YSLEER. CDR3 DNA sequence: TGCGCCAGCAGCCAGGAGGGGGCCGGGGAGACCCAGTACTTC. Translated: CASSQEGAGETQYF.

V is TRBV5-1 and J is TRBJ1-1; TRBD1 matches at 11 bases. Germline V gene data show CDR1 as SGHRS and CDR2 as YFSETQ. The CDR3 runs 18 residues. Germline trimming cut 2 bases from V and 6 bases from J; bases unmatched to any gene: 15. CDR3 loop: CASSLNPQDRGRSAEAFF. The DNA for the CDR3 is TGCGCCAGCAGCTTAAACCCCCAGGACAGGGGGCGGAGCGCTGAAGCTTTCTTT.

The CDR3 region has the DNA TGTGCCAGCAGCCCAAGATACGAGACGGGGAACACTGAAGCTTTCTTT. Translating it yields CASSPRYETGNTEAFF. This rearrangement joins TRBV7-2 to TRBJ1-1; no clear D gene. The germline V gene has CDR1 SGHTA and CDR2 FQGNSA. The CDR3 has 16 amino acids. V lost 5 bases, J lost 1 base, and 17 bases lay in between. Full variable domain (rest looked up from reference TRBV7-2 and TRBJ1-1): GAGVSQSPSNKVTEKGKDVELRCDPISGHTALYWYRQSLGQGLEFLIYFQGNSAPDKSGLPSDRFSAERTGGSVSTLTIQRTQQEDSAVYLCASSPRYETGNTEAFFGQGTRLTVV.

The V call is TRBV18, the J call TRBJ2-7; no clear D. The V gene lost 11 bases and the J gene lost 5 bases, with 19 bases spanning the gap. Germline lookup yields CDR1 KGHSH and CDR2 LQKENI. CDR3 length: 13 residues. The CDR3 region is CAGKSPSGHEQYF. In DNA, the CDR3 is TGTGCCGGCAAAAGCCCATCAGGCCACGAGCAGTACTTC.

This chain joins TRBV10-3 and TRBJ2-2; TRBD1 agrees at 10 bases. Germline CDR1 reads ENHRY; CDR2 reads SYGVKD. The ends lost 4 bases at V and 4 bases at J; junction bases unmatched: 3. This CDR3 has 15 amino acids. CDR3: CAISGRTGGTGELFF. In DNA form, the CDR3 reads TGTGCCATCAGTGGCAGGACAGGGGGCACCGGGGAGCTGTTTTTT.

V usage is TRBV9 and J usage is TRBJ1-2, with D possibly matching TRBD1 (6 bases). The CDR3 totals 12 residues. Trimming removed 3 bases from V and 13 bases from J, with 16 bases in between. Germline values: CDR1 SGDLS, CDR2 YYNGEE. DNA of the CDR3: TGTGCCAGCAGCGGGATGGGCAGACAGGTCACCTTC. This translates into CASSGMGRQVTF.

This sequence joins TRBV6-5 and TRBJ2-3; D remains unclear. V lost 0 bases, J lost 3 bases, and 4 bases lay in between. This CDR3 is 13 amino acids long. Germline CDR1 and CDR2: MNHEY and SVGAGI. The CDR3 protein is CASSYSSTDTQYF. The CDR3 nucleotides are TGTGCCAGCAGTTACTCAAGTACAGATACGCAGTATTTT.

J is TRBJ1-6 and V is TRBV18; D ambiguous. CDR3 length: 15 residues. CDR1 KGHSH and CDR2 LQKENI come from the germline V gene. Trimming pared 3 bases from V and 5 bases from J, leaving 11 bases between. The CDR3 spells CASSPIAGDNSPLHF. The CDR3, as DNA: TGTGCCAGCTCACCCATCGCCGGGGATAATTCACCCCTCCACTTT.

The V and J genes are TRBV4-3 and TRBJ2-3, with 10 bases that match TRBD1. The CDR3 contains 16 residues. From germline, CDR1 is LGHNA and CDR2 YSLEER. The V segment lost 3 bases and the J segment 1 base; nucleotides outside the gene matches: 4. CDR3 DNA sequence: TGCGCCAGCAGCCAGGCCGGGACAGGGGGCACAGATACGCAGTATTTT. Its protein product is CASSQAGTGGTDTQYF.

This chain connects TRBV6-1 to TRBJ1-5; 12 nucleotides agree with TRBD1. The CDR3 runs 19 residues. Germline values: CDR1 MNHNS, CDR2 SASEGT. With 4 bases clipped from V and 3 bases from J, the junction kept 13 bases outside the gene matches. The CDR3 nucleotides read TGTGCCAGCAGTGCGCACCGGGACAGGGGGCGCGGGGTCAATCAGCCCCAGCATTTT. Encoded protein: CASSAHRDRGRGVNQPQHF.

This clone occurred once. V gene TRBV10-2 combines with J gene TRBJ1-4; 8 nucleotides line up with TRBD1. The J segment lost 7 bases and the V segment lost 6 bases, leaving 7 bases of the junction unmatched. The CDR3 totals 14 residues. CDR1 is WSHSY, CDR2 SAAADI, per germline. CDR3 nucleotides: TGCGCCAGCAGAGACGACAGGGGTGGTGAAAAACTGTTTTTT. It yields the protein CASRDDRGGEKLFF.

The chain has TRBV27 and TRBJ2-3; TRBD2 is a possible D gene (7 bases). The CDR3 is 16 amino acids. Trimming took off 7 bases at V and 5 bases at J, with 22 bases between the two ends. Germline loops: CDR1 MNHEY, CDR2 SMNVEV (reference sequence). DNA for the CDR3: TGTGCCAGCACCCCCATTGGGGGGGGGCGTGGAGATACGCAGTATTTT. Protein product: CASTPIGGGRGDTQYF.

V is TRBV6-6 and J is TRBJ2-2, with TRBD2 matching 7 bases. V was clipped by 11 bases and J by 4 bases; unmatched bases: 4. The CDR3 is 12 amino acids. Germline CDR1 and CDR2: MNHNY and SVGAGI (reference sequence). CDR3 in DNA: TGTGCCGCGGGGGTGGGCACCGGGGAGCTGTTTTTT. As protein: CAAGVGTGELFF.

V usage is TRBV5-1 and J usage is TRBJ2-7, with D tentatively TRBD1 (7 bases). This CDR3 contains 12 residues. Germline V CDR1 and CDR2: SGHRS, YFSETQ. V was trimmed by 6 bases and J by 6 bases, leaving 13 bases between them. The CDR3 spells CASTTGEAEQYF. The CDR3, as DNA: TGCGCCAGCACCACAGGGGAGGCCGAGCAGTACTTC.

This chain connects TRBV14 to TRBJ2-3, with 8 positions matching TRBD2. Germline V gives CDR1 SGHDN, CDR2 FVKESK. V trimming: 0 bases; J trimming: 4 bases; junction bases outside the gene matches: 18. This CDR3 is 20 amino acids long. The CDR3 bases are TGTGCCAGCAGCCAAGAACAACCGGGACTAGTGGGGGGGGCCGCAGATACGCAGTATTTT. The encoded protein is CASSQEQPGLVGGAADTQYF. The whole variable domain, filled in from reference TRBV14 and TRBJ2-3, reads EAGVTQFPSHSVIEKGQTVTLRCDPISGHDNLYWYRRVMGKEIKFLLHFVKESKQDESGMPNNRFLAERTGGTYSTLKVQPAELEDSGVYFCASSQEQPGLVGGAADTQYFGPGTRLTVL.

The chain has TRBV28 and TRBJ2-4; perhaps TRBD1 as D (5 bases). With 5 bases removed from V and 0 bases from J, the gap between germline ends came to 11 bases. The germline V gene encodes CDR1 MDHEN and CDR2 SYDVKM. This CDR3 has 15 residues. CDR3 in DNA: TGTGCCAGCAGTCCAGCAGGGCTAGCCAAAAACATTCAGTACTTC. It specifies CASSPAGLAKNIQYF.

The CDR3 bases are TGTGCCAGCAGCTCTACGACAGAGCATCGGGAAAAACTGTTTTTT. It encodes CASSSTTEHREKLFF. The chain couples TRBV5-4 to TRBJ1-4; D might be TRBD1 (5 bases). Trimming removed 3 bases from V and 8 bases from J, with 17 bases in between. Germline V CDR1 and CDR2: SGHNT, YYREEE (reference sequence). This CDR3 is built from 15 residues.